This entry features one TCR beta chain sequence. With 0 bases clipped from V and 7 bases from J, the junction kept 9 bases outside the gene matches. The CDR3 runs to 15 residues. Germline CDR1 MNHEY, CDR2 SVGAGI. The data stem from a study of blood T cell repertoires in COVID-19. Study overall: The study drew acute and convalescent COVID-19 samples from the United States, Italy and Spain. The cDNA or gDNA used as material had been derived from T cells, B-cell-depleted T cells, or PBMCs.

Assay: immunoSEQ multiplex PCR; the TCRdb copy retains only in-frame clones and omits some. The data hold about 62,000 clones, with around 87% observed a single time. This TCR came from a woman aged 55-70 years with COVID-19, enrolled during active disease. The V call is TRBV6-5, the J call TRBJ2-7; 7 nucleotides line up with TRBD2. Specimen: peripheral blood. The CDR3 reads CASSYSPIKGGEQYF. CDR3 DNA: TGTGCCAGCAGTTACTCCCCGATTAAGGGAGGGGAGCAGTACTTC.